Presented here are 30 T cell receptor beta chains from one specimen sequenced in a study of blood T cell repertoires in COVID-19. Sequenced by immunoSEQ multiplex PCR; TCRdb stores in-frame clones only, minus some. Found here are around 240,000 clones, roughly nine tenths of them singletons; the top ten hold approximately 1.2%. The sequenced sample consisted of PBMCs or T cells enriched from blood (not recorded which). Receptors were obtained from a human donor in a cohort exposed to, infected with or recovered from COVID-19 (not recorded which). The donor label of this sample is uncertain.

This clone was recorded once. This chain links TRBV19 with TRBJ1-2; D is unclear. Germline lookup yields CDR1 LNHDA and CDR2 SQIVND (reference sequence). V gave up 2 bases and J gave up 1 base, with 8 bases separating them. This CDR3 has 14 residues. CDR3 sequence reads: CASSISTDNYGYTF. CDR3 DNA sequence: TGTGCCAGTAGTATATCGACTGATAACTATGGCTACACCTTC. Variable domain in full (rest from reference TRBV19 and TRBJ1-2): DGGITQSPKYLFRKEGQNVTLSCEQNLNHDAMYWYRQDPGQGLRLIYYSQIVNDFQKGDIAEGYSVSREKKESFPLTVTSAQKNPTAFYLCASSISTDNYGYTFGSGTRLTVV.

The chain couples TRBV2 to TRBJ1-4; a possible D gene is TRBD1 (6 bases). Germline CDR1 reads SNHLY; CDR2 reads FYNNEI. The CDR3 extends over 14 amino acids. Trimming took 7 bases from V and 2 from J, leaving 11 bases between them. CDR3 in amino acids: CASNTRGTNEKLFF. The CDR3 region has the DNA TGTGCCAGCAATACGAGGGGGACTAATGAAAAACTGTTTTTT.

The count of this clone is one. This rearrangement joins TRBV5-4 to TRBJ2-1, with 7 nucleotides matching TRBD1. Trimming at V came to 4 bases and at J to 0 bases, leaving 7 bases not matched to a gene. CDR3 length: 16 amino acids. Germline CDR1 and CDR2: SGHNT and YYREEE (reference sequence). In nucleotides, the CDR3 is TGTGCCAGCAGCACCCCGGGACAGACCTCCTACAATGAGCAGTTCTTC. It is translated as CASSTPGQTSYNEQFF.

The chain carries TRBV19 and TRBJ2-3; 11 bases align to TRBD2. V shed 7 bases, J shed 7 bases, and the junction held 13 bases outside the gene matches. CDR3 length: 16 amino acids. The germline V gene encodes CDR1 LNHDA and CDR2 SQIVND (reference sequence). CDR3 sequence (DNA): TGTGCCAGTACCTTAGCGGGGGGGCCGTTGGGATATACGCAGTATTTT. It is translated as CASTLAGGPLGYTQYF.

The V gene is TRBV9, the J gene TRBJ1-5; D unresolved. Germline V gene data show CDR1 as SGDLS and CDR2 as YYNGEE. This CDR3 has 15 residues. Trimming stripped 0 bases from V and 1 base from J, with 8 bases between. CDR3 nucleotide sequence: TGTGCCAGCAGCGTAGCTCGGTCGAGCAATCAGCCCCAGCATTTT. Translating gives CASSVARSSNQPQHF.

In DNA form, the CDR3 reads TGTGCCAGCAGCCAAGTCCGGGAGACCCAGTACTTC. Its protein product is CASSQVRETQYF. The rearrangement uses TRBV3-1 (or the pseudogene TRBV3-2) and TRBJ2-5; no clear D. The germline gives CDR1 LGHDT, CDR2 YNNKEL (reference sequence). The CDR3 sequence is 12 residues long. Trimming took off 1 base at V and 5 bases at J, with 5 bases between the two ends.

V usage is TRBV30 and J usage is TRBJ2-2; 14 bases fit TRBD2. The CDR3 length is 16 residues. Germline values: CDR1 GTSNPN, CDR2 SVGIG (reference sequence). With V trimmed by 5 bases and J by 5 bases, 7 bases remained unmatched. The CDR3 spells CAWATSGGAGTGELFF. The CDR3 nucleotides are TGTGCCTGGGCGACTAGCGGGGGGGCCGGAACCGGGGAGCTGTTTTTT.

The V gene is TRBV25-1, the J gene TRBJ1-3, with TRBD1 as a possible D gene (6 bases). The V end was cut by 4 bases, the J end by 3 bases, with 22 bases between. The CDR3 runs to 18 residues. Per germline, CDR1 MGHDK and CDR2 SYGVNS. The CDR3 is CASSGQGGGVQVGNTIYF. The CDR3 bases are TGTGCCAGCAGTGGCCAAGGAGGGGGGGTACAGGTTGGAAACACCATATATTTT.

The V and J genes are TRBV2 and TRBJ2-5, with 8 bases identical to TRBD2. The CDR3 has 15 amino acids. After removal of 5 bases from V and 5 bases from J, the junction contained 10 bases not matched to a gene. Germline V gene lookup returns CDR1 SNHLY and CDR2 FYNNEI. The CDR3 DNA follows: TGTGCCAGCAGTCTCCTCCCGGGGGGGCGCGAGACCCAGTACTTC. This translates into CASSLLPGGRETQYF.

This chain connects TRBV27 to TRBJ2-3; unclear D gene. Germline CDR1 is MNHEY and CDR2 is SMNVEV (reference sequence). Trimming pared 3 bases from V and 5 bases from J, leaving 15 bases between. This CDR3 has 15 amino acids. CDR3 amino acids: CASSFTTVTGDTQYF. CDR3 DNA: TGTGCCAGCAGTTTCACCACGGTGACGGGAGATACGCAGTATTTT.

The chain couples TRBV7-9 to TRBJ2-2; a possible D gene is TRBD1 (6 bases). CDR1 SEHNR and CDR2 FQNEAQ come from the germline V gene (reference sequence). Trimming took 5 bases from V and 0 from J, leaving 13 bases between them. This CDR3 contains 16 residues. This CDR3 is CASSRTDRANTGELFF. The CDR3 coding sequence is TGTGCCAGCAGCCGGACAGACAGAGCGAACACCGGGGAGCTGTTTTTT. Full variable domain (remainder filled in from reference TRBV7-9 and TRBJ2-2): DTGVSQNPRHKITKRGQNVTFRCDPISEHNRLYWYRQTLGQGPEFLTYFQNEAQLEKSRLLSDRFSAERPKGSFSTLEIQRTEQGDSAMYLCASSRTDRANTGELFFGEGSRLTVL.

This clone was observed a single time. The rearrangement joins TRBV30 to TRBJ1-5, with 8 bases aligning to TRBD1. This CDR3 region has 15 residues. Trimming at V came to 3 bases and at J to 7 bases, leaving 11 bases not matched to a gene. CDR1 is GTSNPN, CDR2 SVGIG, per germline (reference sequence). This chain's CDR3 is CAWRRVPGQAQPQHF. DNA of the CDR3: TGTGCCTGGAGACGCGTACCGGGACAGGCCCAGCCCCAGCATTTT.

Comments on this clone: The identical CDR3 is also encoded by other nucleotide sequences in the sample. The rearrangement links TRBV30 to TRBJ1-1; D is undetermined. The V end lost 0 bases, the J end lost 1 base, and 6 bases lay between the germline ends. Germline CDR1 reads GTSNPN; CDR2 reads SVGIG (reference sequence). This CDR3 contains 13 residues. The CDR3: CAWSVEGNTEAFF. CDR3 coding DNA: TGTGCCTGGAGTGTAGAGGGGAACACTGAAGCTTTCTTT.

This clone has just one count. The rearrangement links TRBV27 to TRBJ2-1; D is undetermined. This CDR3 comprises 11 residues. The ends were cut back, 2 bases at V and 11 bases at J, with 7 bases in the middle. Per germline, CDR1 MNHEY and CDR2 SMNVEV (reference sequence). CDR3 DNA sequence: TGTGCCAGCAGTTTAGGGCAGAAGCAGTTCTTC. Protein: CASSLGQKQFF.

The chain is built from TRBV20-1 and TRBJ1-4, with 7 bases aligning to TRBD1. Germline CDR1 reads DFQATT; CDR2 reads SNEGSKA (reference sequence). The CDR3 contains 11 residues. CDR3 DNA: TGCAGCTTCCGAAAGGGGACAGCGCTGTTTTTT. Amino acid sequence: CSFRKGTALFF.

The CDR3 here is CASSLWGGPNTGELFF. CDR3 coding DNA: TGTGCCAGCAGCTTGTGGGGGGGCCCGAACACCGGGGAGCTGTTTTTT. V is TRBV5-4 and J is TRBJ2-2; weak D call: TRBD2 (7 bases). The CDR3 extends over 16 amino acids. V lost 1 base and J lost 0, with 10 bases in between. Per germline, CDR1 SGHNT and CDR2 YYREEE (reference sequence).

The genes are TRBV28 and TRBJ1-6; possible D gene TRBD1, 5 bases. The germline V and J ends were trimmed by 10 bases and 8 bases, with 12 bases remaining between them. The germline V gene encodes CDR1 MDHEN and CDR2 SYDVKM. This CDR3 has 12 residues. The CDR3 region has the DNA TGTGCCACGACTGGGGGGGATTCACCCCTCCACTTT. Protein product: CATTGGDSPLHF.

The CDR3 nucleotides are TGTGCCAGCAGAGCGAACAGGATAGGCTATGGCTACACCTTC. This codes for CASRANRIGYGYTF. The genes are TRBV6-5 and TRBJ1-2, with D perhaps TRBD1 (5 bases). This CDR3 has 14 residues. Germline loops: CDR1 MNHEY, CDR2 SVGAGI. The germline V and J ends were trimmed by 6 bases and 4 bases, with 15 bases remaining between them.

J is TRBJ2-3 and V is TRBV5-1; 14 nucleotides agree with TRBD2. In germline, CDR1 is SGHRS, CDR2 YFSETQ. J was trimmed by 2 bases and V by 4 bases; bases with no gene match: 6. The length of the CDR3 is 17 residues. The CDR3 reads CASSLGLAGASTDTQYF. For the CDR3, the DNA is TGCGCCAGCAGCCTGGGACTAGCGGGGGCCTCCACAGATACGCAGTATTTT.

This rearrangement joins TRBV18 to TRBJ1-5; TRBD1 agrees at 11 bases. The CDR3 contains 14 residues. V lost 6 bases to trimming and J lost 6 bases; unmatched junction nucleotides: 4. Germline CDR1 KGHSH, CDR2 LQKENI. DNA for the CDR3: TGTGCCAGCTCTCAGGACAGGGGGCTTCAGCCCCAGCATTTT. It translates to CASSQDRGLQPQHF.

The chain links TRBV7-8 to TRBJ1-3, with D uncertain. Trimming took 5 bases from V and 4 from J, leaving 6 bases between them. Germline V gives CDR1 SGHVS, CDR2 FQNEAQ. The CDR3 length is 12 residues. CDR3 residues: CASSPTGNTIYF. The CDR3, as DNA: TGTGCCAGCAGCCCGACAGGAAACACCATATATTTT.

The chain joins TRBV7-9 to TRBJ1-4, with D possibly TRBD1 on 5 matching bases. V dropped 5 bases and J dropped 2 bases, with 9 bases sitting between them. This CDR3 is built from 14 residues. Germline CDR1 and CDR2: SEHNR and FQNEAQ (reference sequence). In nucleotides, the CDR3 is TGTGCCAGCAGCGGGCGGGGGACTAATGAAAAACTGTTTTTT. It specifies CASSGRGTNEKLFF.

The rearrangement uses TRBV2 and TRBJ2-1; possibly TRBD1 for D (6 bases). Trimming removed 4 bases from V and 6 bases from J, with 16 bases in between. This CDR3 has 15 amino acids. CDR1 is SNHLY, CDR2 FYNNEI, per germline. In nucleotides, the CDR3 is TGTGCCAGCAGTGGGAGGACAGTCCCACCCAATGAGCAGTTCTTC. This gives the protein CASSGRTVPPNEQFF.

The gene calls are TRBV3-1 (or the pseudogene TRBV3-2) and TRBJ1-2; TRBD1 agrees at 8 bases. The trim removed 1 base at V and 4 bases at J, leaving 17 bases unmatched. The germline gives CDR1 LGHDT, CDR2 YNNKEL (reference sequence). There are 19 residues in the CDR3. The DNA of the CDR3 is TGTGCCAGCAGCCAAGCGATACAGGGGGATAGGTCGGCCCCCTATGGCTACACCTTC. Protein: CASSQAIQGDRSAPYGYTF.

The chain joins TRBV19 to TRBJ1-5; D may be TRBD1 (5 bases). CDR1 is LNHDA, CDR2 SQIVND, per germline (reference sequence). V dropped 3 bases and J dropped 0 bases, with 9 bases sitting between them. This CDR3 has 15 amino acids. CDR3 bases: TGTGCCAGTAGTATGGGGCAGAATAGCAATCAGCCCCAGCATTTT. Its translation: CASSMGQNSNQPQHF.

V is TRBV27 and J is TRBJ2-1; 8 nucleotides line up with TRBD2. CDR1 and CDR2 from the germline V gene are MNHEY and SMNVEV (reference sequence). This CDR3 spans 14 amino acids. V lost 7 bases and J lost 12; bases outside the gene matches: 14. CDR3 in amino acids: CASKGSGGGGRQFF. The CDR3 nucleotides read TGTGCCAGCAAGGGTTCGGGGGGGGGAGGGCGGCAGTTCTTC.

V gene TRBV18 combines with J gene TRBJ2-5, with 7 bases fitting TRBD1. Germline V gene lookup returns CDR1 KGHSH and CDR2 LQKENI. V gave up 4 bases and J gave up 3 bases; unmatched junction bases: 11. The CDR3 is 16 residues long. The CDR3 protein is CASSRQTGPVEETQYF. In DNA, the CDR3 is TGTGCCAGCTCACGACAGACAGGGCCGGTGGAAGAGACCCAGTACTTC.

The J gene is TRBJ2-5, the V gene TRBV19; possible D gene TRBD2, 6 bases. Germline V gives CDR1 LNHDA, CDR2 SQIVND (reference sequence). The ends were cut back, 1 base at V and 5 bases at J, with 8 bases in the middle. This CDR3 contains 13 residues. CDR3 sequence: CASSIGREETQYF. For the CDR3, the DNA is TGTGCCAGTAGTATAGGGAGGGAGGAGACCCAGTACTTC.

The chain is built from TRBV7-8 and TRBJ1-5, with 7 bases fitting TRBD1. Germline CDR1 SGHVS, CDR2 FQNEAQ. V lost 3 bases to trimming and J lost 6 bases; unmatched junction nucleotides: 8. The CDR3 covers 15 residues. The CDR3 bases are TGTGCCAGCAGCTTCAGGGGGGAGGTGGGTCAGCCCCAGCATTTT. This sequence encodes CASSFRGEVGQPQHF.

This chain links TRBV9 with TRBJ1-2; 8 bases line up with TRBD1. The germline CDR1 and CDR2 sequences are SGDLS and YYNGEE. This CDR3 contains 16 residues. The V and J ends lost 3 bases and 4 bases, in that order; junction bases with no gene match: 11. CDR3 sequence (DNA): TGTGCCAGCAGCGCGACAGGGGACGGGTCCATCTATGGCTACACCTTC. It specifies CASSATGDGSIYGYTF.